The rows below give T cell receptor beta chains drawn from one sample of a study of T cells in Graves' hyperthyroidism and ophthalmopathy. TCRdb reanalysed the multiplex PCR reads using MiXCR and keeps one entry per CDR3 protein. The table lists over 650,000 distinct CDR3 sequences, about a sixth of them singletons. The sequencing sample was made of blood. The receptors were sampled from a man aged 18 to 30 with Graves' hyperthyroidism. Each CDR3 is given with its conserved first and last residue. The D gene is left open where the match is weak. A clone size is listed for some rows: how often the clone was seen (once, few, many), or a class if it is expanded.

many	TRBV7-3	TRBJ2-7	13	-	CASSLTDGYEQYF	TGTGCCAGCAGCTTAACAGATGGCTACGAGCAGTACTTC
many	TRBV28	TRBJ2-7	14	TRBD2	CASSFPSGIYEQYF	TGTGCCAGCAGTTTTCCTAGCGGGATTTACGAGCAGTACTTC
many	TRBV28	TRBJ1-4	17	TRBD1	CASRPGGAGATNEKLFF	TGTGCCAGCAGGCCAGGGGGCGCGGGAGCAACTAATGAAAAACTGTTTTTT
-	TRBV28	TRBJ1-4	14	-	CASSRRRANEKLFF	TGTGCCAGCAGTCGTAGAAGAGCAAATGAAAAACTGTTTTTT
-	TRBV20-1	TRBJ2-1	19	TRBD1	CSARRPGTGGLSGFDEQFF	TGCAGTGCTAGACGCCCTGGGACAGGGGGCTTGTCTGGGTTCGATGAGCAGTTCTTC
few	TRBV11-2	TRBJ2-1	16	-	CASSRLGRRDYNEQFF	TGTGCCAGCAGCCGGTTGGGACGGAGAGATTACAATGAGCAGTTCTTC
-	TRBV20-1	TRBJ2-2	16	TRBD1	CSARDRDRVNTGELFF	TGCAGTGCTAGAGATCGGGACAGGGTGAACACCGGGGAGCTGTTTTTT
-	TRBV4-1	TRBJ1-5	17	TRBD1	CASSQVAGGLRNQPQHF	TGCGCCAGCAGCCAAGTCGCAGGGGGTCTAAGAAATCAGCCCCAGCATTTT
many	TRBV13	TRBJ2-5	14	-	CASSLVSVQETQYF	TGTGCCAGCAGCTTAGTGTCAGTACAAGAGACCCAGTACTTC
-	TRBV28	TRBJ2-4	16	-	CASSPGIGRGKNIQYF	TGTGCCAGCAGTCCCGGGATCGGGCGGGGCAAAAACATTCAGTACTTC
many	TRBV11-2	TRBJ2-7	16	TRBD2	CASSPNRLAGGPSQYF	TGTGCCAGCAGCCCGAACCGGCTAGCGGGAGGGCCTTCGCAGTACTTC
-	TRBV3-1	TRBJ2-1	15	-	CASSERGAGPSSQFF	TGTGCCAGCAGCGAAAGGGGGGCAGGCCCTAGTTCGCAGTTCTTC
-	TRBV19	TRBJ2-1	14	TRBD1	CASSSRGRDNEQFF	TGTGCCAGTAGTTCCAGGGGGCGCGACAATGAGCAGTTCTTC
-	TRBV4-1	TRBJ1-4	17	TRBD1	CASSHHRGGATNEKLFF	TGCGCCAGCAGCCACCACAGGGGCGGCGCAACTAATGAAAAACTGTTTTTT
many	TRBV6-2/TRBV6-3	TRBJ2-7	15	TRBD2	CASSPGTSGINEQYF	TGTGCCAGCAGTCCCGGGACTAGCGGGATCAACGAGCAGTACTTC
many	TRBV28	TRBJ2-7	13	-	CASSFLDSYEQYF	TGTGCCAGCAGTTTCTTGGACAGCTACGAGCAGTACTTC
many	TRBV7-2	TRBJ1-2	14	-	CASSLGGGPYGYTF	TGTGCCAGCAGCTTAGGAGGCGGACCTTATGGCTACACCTTC
few	TRBV10-3	TRBJ2-1	15	-	CAIGSSTEPYNEQFF	TGTGCCATCGGCTCGTCAACAGAGCCCTACAATGAGCAGTTCTTC
-	TRBV7-9	TRBJ1-1	16	-	CASSPSFERLNTEAFF	TGCGCCAGCAGCCCCTCCTTTGAGAGGCTTAACACTGAAGCTTTCTTT
few	TRBV24-1	TRBJ1-1	18	TRBD1	CATSESPGTGGMNTEAFF	TGTGCCACCAGTGAGTCGCCCGGGACAGGGGGCATGAACACTGAAGCTTTCTTT
few	TRBV20-1	TRBJ2-1	15	TRBD2	CSARDPGQAGSEQFF	TGCAGTGCTAGAGATCCGGGCCAAGCGGGATCTGAGCAGTTCTTC
few	TRBV14	TRBJ2-6	19	TRBD1	CASSQSRTGYLSGANVLTF	TGTGCCAGCAGCCAATCGAGGACAGGGTACCTCTCTGGGGCCAACGTCCTGACTTTC
few	TRBV9	TRBJ2-1	15	-	CASSAGRSSYNEQFF	TGTGCCAGCAGCGCGGGGCGGAGCTCCTACAATGAGCAGTTCTTC
many	TRBV20-1	TRBJ2-7	15	TRBD2	CSARVASGRAGEQYF	TGCAGTGCTAGGGTTGCGAGCGGGAGGGCAGGGGAGCAGTACTTC
-	TRBV9	TRBJ2-7	15	TRBD1	CASSGRTGEPYEQYF	TGTGCCAGCAGCGGACGGACAGGGGAACCCTACGAGCAGTACTTC
-	TRBV12-3/TRBV12-4	TRBJ2-2	18	-	CASSPSWDSLPGAGELFF	TGTGCCAGCAGTCCCTCCTGGGACTCCCTCCCTGGGGCCGGGGAGCTGTTTTTT
many	TRBV12-3/TRBV12-4	TRBJ1-6	14	-	CASSGRGYNSPLHF	TGTGCCAGCAGCGGGAGGGGCTATAATTCACCCCTCCACTTT
-	TRBV18	TRBJ1-3	16	TRBD1	CASSPLRTGSGNTIYF	TGTGCCAGCTCACCACTGAGGACAGGGAGCGGAAACACCATATATTTT
few	TRBV9	TRBJ2-2	14	-	CASSQILNTGELFF	TGTGCCAGCAGCCAGATACTGAACACCGGGGAGCTGTTTTTT
once	TRBV5-4	TRBJ2-3	17	TRBD1	CASSHPNRQGAADTQYF	TGTGCCAGCAGTCATCCAAATAGACAGGGGGCGGCAGATACGCAGTATTTT
-	TRBV28	TRBJ1-2	13	-	CASSFPGLYGYTF	TGTGCCAGCAGTTTTCCAGGACTCTATGGCTACACCTTC
many	TRBV20-1	TRBJ2-1	14	-	CSASKGEAYNEQFF	TGCAGTGCTAGCAAGGGAGAGGCCTACAATGAGCAGTTCTTC
-	TRBV10-3	TRBJ2-5	14	TRBD2	CAIRSGVAEETQYF	TGTGCCATCAGGAGCGGGGTGGCAGAAGAGACCCAGTACTTC
many	TRBV20-1	TRBJ2-7	12	TRBD1	CSATRQGYEQYF	TGCAGTGCTACCCGACAGGGATACGAGCAGTACTTC
-	TRBV18	TRBJ1-1	17	TRBD1	CASSPRQGFPMNTEAFF	TGTGCCAGCTCACCTCGACAGGGGTTCCCTATGAACACTGAAGCTTTCTTT
-	TRBV20-1	TRBJ1-2	15	-	CSAPETGTPNYGYTF	TGCAGTGCACCGGAGACAGGAACGCCCAACTATGGCTACACCTTC
-	TRBV6-1	TRBJ1-2	14	TRBD1	CASSSTGYTYGYTF	TGTGCCAGCAGTTCGACAGGGTATACGTATGGCTACACCTTC
-	TRBV3-1	TRBJ2-1	15	-	CASSAYTGSYNEQFF	TGTGCCAGCAGCGCCTACACGGGGTCCTACAATGAGCAGTTCTTC
few	TRBV5-8	TRBJ2-1	14	-	CASSLMGAYNEQFF	TGTGCCAGCAGCTTGATGGGGGCCTACAATGAGCAGTTCTTC
-	TRBV11-3	TRBJ2-1	17	TRBD1	CASPLSYRGRSYNEQFF	TGTGCCAGCCCGTTATCGTACAGGGGGAGAAGCTACAATGAGCAGTTCTTC
-	TRBV19	TRBJ2-1	14	TRBD1	CASSMGTGGYEQFF	TGTGCCAGTAGTATGGGGACAGGGGGCTATGAGCAGTTCTTC
-	TRBV11-2	TRBJ2-1	12	TRBD1	CASSLANRGRFF	TGTGCCAGCAGCTTAGCCAACAGGGGCCGGTTCTTC
many	TRBV12-3/TRBV12-4	TRBJ2-1	16	TRBD1	CASSLYDRESFGEQFF	TGTGCCAGCAGCCTATACGACAGGGAATCCTTCGGTGAGCAGTTCTTC
few	TRBV20-1	TRBJ1-2	12	-	CSAMVDNYGYTF	TGCAGTGCTATGGTGGACAACTATGGCTACACCTTC
-	TRBV11-2	TRBJ1-6	13	-	CASSLVARGGLHF	TGTGCCAGCAGCTTAGTCGCCCGAGGGGGGCTCCACTTT
-	TRBV20-1	TRBJ2-5	16	TRBD2	CSAMGSSGSIQETQYF	TGCAGTGCTATGGGGTCTAGCGGGAGTATCCAAGAGACCCAGTACTTC
many	TRBV6-1	TRBJ2-5	19	TRBD2	CASSEASSILAGGTTTQYF	TGTGCCAGCAGTGAAGCGTCTAGTATCCTAGCGGGAGGTACCACGACCCAGTACTTC
few	TRBV18	TRBJ2-5	18	-	CASSPGAAVSLGEETQYF	TGTGCCAGCTCACCAGGAGCGGCCGTATCATTGGGTGAGGAGACCCAGTACTTC
few	TRBV6-5	TRBJ2-5	15	TRBD1	CASSYEGAIGQTQYF	TGTGCCAGCAGTTACGAGGGGGCGATCGGGCAGACCCAGTACTTC
many	TRBV28	TRBJ2-1	15	-	CASSLVGISYNEQFF	TGTGCCAGCAGTTTAGTAGGGATTTCCTACAATGAGCAGTTCTTC
many	TRBV12-3/TRBV12-4	TRBJ1-2	11	-	CASRRNYGYTF	TGTGCCAGCAGAAGGAACTATGGCTACACCTTC
many	TRBV7-2	TRBJ2-1	15	-	CASSLARWSNNEQFF	TGTGCCAGCAGCTTAGCGCGGTGGTCCAACAATGAGCAGTTCTTC
-	TRBV7-6	TRBJ2-3	19	-	CASSDEPGPRATAADTQYF	TGTGCCAGCAGCGATGAACCGGGACCCCGGGCCACGGCGGCAGATACGCAGTATTTT
many	TRBV6-1	TRBJ2-1	17	TRBD2	CASSDPSAASGSNEQFF	TGTGCCAGCAGTGACCCTTCGGCGGCTAGCGGGAGCAATGAGCAGTTCTTC
-	TRBV6-6	TRBJ2-1	13	-	CASSYLRHNEQFF	TGTGCCAGCAGTTACCTACGTCACAATGAGCAGTTCTTC
-	TRBV2	TRBJ2-3	14	TRBD2	CASSEGFSGGTQYF	TGTGCCAGCAGTGAAGGATTTAGCGGGGGCACGCAGTATTTT
-	TRBV28	TRBJ1-1	11	-	CASKKSTEAFF	TGTGCCAGCAAGAAGTCCACTGAAGCTTTCTTT